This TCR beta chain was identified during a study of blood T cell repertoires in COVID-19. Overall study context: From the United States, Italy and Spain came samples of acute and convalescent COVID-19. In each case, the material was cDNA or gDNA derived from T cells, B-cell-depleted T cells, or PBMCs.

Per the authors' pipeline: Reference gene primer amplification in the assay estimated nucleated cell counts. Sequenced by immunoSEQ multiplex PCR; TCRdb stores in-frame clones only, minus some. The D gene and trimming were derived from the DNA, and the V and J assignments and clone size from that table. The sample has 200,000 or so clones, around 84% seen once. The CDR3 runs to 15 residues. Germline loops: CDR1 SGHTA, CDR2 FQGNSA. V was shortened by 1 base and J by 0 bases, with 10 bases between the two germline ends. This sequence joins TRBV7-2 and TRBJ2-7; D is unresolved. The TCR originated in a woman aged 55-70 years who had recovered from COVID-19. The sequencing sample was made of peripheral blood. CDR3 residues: CASSLVSRSSYEQYF. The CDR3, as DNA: TGTGCCAGCAGCTTAGTTTCTCGGAGCTCCTACGAGCAGTACTTC.